The rows below give T cell receptor beta chains drawn from one sample of a study of blood T cell repertoires in COVID-19. Profiling relied on immunoSEQ multiplex PCR, and the TCRdb table lists in-frame clones only, not all of them. The data hold 98,000 or so clones, with approximately 82% observed a single time. Specimen: peripheral blood. The receptors shown here come from a woman between 65 and 79 years old with acute or convalescent COVID-19. Each CDR3 is given with its conserved first and last residue. Fields, in order: J gene, D gene, clone size, V gene, CDR3 protein, CDR3 DNA. D genes are given only for firm matches. Rows give clone size only sometimes, using once, few, many, or a class for an expanded clone.

TRBJ1-1 . . TRBV7-2 CASSSYTEAFF TGTGCCAGCAGCTCCTACACTGAAGCTTTCTTT
TRBJ2-3 TRBD1 once TRBV19 CASSDRGQADTQYF TGTGCCAGTAGTGACAGGGGGCAGGCAGATACGCAGTATTTT
TRBJ2-3 . few TRBV18 CASSPNRGTDTQYF TGTGCCAGCTCACCGAACAGGGGCACAGATACGCAGTATTTT
TRBJ1-1 TRBD1 . TRBV5-1 CASSVTRVDRDTEAFF TGCGCCAGCAGCGTAACCCGCGTCGACAGGGACACTGAAGCTTTCTTT
TRBJ2-7 . . TRBV18 CASSRRAEQYF TGTGCCAGCTCACGCAGGGCCGAGCAGTACTTC
TRBJ2-5 . . TRBV28 CASHSGGFAGVGTQYF TGTGCCAGCCACTCCGGTGGTTTTGCGGGCGTAGGGACCCAGTACTTC
TRBJ2-5 TRBD2 . TRBV5-8 CASSLEGGRATETQYF TGTGCCAGCAGCTTGGAAGGCGGGAGGGCCACGGAGACCCAGTACTTC
TRBJ1-1 TRBD1 . TRBV5-1 CASSTRTGAAEAFF TGCGCCAGCAGCACCCGGACAGGGGCGGCTGAAGCTTTCTTT
TRBJ2-1 . . TRBV7-2 CASSLGKNNEQFF TGTGCCAGCAGCTTGGGCAAAAACAATGAGCAGTTCTTC
TRBJ2-2 . . TRBV3-1/TRBV3-2 CASSQEAPGTGELFF TGTGCCAGCAGCCAAGAGGCGCCGGGCACCGGGGAGCTGTTTTTT
TRBJ2-5 . . TRBV5-1 CASQERGETQYF TGCGCCAGCCAGGAAAGGGGAGAGACCCAGTACTTC
TRBJ2-5 TRBD2 . TRBV7-9 CASSLGLAETQYF TGTGCCAGCAGCTTAGGACTAGCTGAGACCCAGTACTTC
TRBJ1-6 . . TRBV5-6 CASSLKTGIYNSPLHF TGTGCCAGCAGCTTGAAGACGGGAATTTATAATTCACCCCTCCACTTT
TRBJ2-1 TRBD2 . TRBV19 CASTIKEGLAGAWVF TGTGCCAGTACCATCAAGGAGGGACTAGCGGGAGCTTGGGTCTTC
TRBJ1-6 . . TRBV27 CASSTDYRSSYNSPLHF TGTGCCAGCAGTACAGACTACCGCAGCTCCTATAATTCACCCCTCCACTTT
TRBJ2-5 TRBD1 . TRBV7-9 CASSLAGDRASRETQYF TGTGCCAGCAGCTTAGCTGGGGACAGGGCCTCAAGGGAGACCCAGTACTTC
TRBJ2-2 TRBD1 . TRBV3-1/TRBV3-2 CASRRQGGYTGELFF TGTGCCAGCAGACGACAGGGGGGGTACACCGGGGAGCTGTTTTTT
TRBJ2-3 TRBD2 . TRBV11-2 CASSQPSGRGDTQYF TGTGCCAGCAGCCAACCTAGCGGGAGAGGCGATACGCAGTATTTT
TRBJ2-7 TRBD2 . TRBV25-1 CASSESGGRTYEQYF TGTGCCAGCAGTGAAAGCGGCGGGAGGACCTACGAGCAGTACTTC
TRBJ1-6 . once TRBV5-6 CASSLQGRNNSPLHF TGTGCCAGCAGCCTCCAGGGGCGCAATAATTCACCCCTCCACTTT
TRBJ2-1 . . TRBV5-6 CASRPQLERGSYNEQFF TGTGCCAGCAGGCCCCAGTTGGAGCGTGGCTCCTACAATGAGCAGTTCTTC
TRBJ2-3 TRBD2 . TRBV7-3 CASSSISSGGAHTQYF TGTGCCAGCAGCTCAATATCTAGCGGGGGGGCCCATACGCAGTATTTT
TRBJ1-2 . . TRBV5-6 CASSQLTGLGGYTF TGTGCCAGCAGCCAACTCACAGGGTTAGGTGGCTACACCTTC
TRBJ1-4 . once TRBV7-2 CASSLGGYAGEKLFF TGTGCCAGCAGCTTAGGGGGGTACGCGGGGGAAAAACTGTTTTTT
TRBJ2-3 TRBD1 . TRBV28 CASSPRGQGTDTQYF TGTGCCAGCAGTCCCCGTGGACAGGGGACAGATACGCAGTATTTT
TRBJ2-7 TRBD2 . TRBV3-1/TRBV3-2 CASAAGVHEQYF TGTGCCAGCGCGGCGGGAGTACACGAGCAGTACTTC
TRBJ1-5 TRBD1 . TRBV28 CASSFSGGLLDSNQPQHF TGTGCCAGCAGTTTTTCAGGGGGTCTTTTGGATAGCAATCAGCCCCAGCATTTT
TRBJ2-3 TRBD2 . TRBV4-2 CASSPSRGRAGDTQYF TGTGCCAGCAGCCCCTCGCGCGGGAGGGCTGGGGATACGCAGTATTTT
TRBJ1-3 . . TRBV11-2 CASSPGRAFSGNTIYF TGTGCCAGCAGCCCTGGTAGAGCCTTCTCTGGAAACACCATATATTTT
TRBJ2-5 . . TRBV7-2 CASSQEWETQYF TGTGCCAGCAGCCAGGAATGGGAGACCCAGTACTTC
TRBJ1-2 . . TRBV5-1 CASSLGTTNYGYTF TGCGCCAGCAGCTTGGGGACAACTAACTATGGCTACACCTTC
TRBJ2-7 . . TRBV19 CASSTTASGSYEQYF TGTGCCAGTAGTACTACCGCCAGCGGCTCCTACGAGCAGTACTTC
TRBJ1-1 TRBD1 few TRBV2 CASSVLEQGAGTEAFF TGTGCCAGCAGTGTCCTTGAACAGGGGGCTGGTACTGAAGCTTTCTTT
TRBJ2-3 . . TRBV7-9 CASSSPGRVLDTQYF TGTGCCAGCAGCTCCCCCGGGCGGGTGCTAGATACGCAGTATTTT
TRBJ2-3 . . TRBV7-2 CASSLALTSTDTQYF TGTGCCAGCAGCCTAGCACTTACTAGCACAGATACGCAGTATTTT
TRBJ1-3 TRBD1 . TRBV28 CASTLDRSSGNTIYF TGTGCCAGCACTCTGGACAGGTCTTCTGGAAACACCATATATTTT
TRBJ1-6 TRBD1 once TRBV18 CASSLQGASYNSPLHF TGTGCCAGCTCACTACAGGGGGCCTCCTATAATTCACCCCTCCACTTT
TRBJ2-1 TRBD2 . TRBV2 CASRLRFIGLAGRGNEQFF TGTGCCAGCAGACTCAGGTTTATTGGACTAGCGGGAAGAGGCAATGAGCAGTTCTTC
TRBJ1-2 . . TRBV7-2 CASSLDRRRGYTF TGTGCCAGCAGCTTAGACAGAAGGCGAGGCTACACCTTC
TRBJ2-2 . . TRBV9 CASSPRRIPNTGELFF TGTGCCAGCAGCCCCCGGAGGATCCCGAACACCGGGGAGCTGTTTTTT
TRBJ1-4 . . TRBV5-4 CASSFWGQATNEKLFF TGTGCCAGCAGCTTTTGGGGCCAGGCAACTAATGAAAAACTGTTTTTT
TRBJ2-1 . . TRBV2 CASRWRAGNEQFF TGTGCCAGCAGGTGGCGGGCAGGCAATGAGCAGTTCTTC
TRBJ1-2 TRBD1 . TRBV19 CASSLPTGQGQLYGYTF TGTGCCAGTAGCCTACCGACGGGACAGGGGCAATTATATGGCTACACCTTC
TRBJ1-3 . . TRBV9 CASSVGGAANTIYF TGTGCCAGCAGCGTAGGCGGGGCGGCAAACACCATATATTTT
TRBJ1-1 TRBD1 few TRBV27 CASSLSTGTGSSEAFF TGTGCCAGCAGTTTATCGACGGGGACAGGGAGCTCTGAAGCTTTCTTT
TRBJ2-7 TRBD2 . TRBV5-4 CASSPGGGSSYEQYF TGTGCCAGCAGCCCTGGGGGGGGAAGCTCCTACGAGCAGTACTTC
TRBJ1-2 . . TRBV19 CASNAGDYGYTF TGTGCCAGTAACGCAGGGGACTATGGCTACACCTTC
TRBJ1-5 . . TRBV28 CASSLRGQPQHF TGTGCCAGCAGTTTACGAGGTCAGCCCCAGCATTTT